This record concerns one T cell receptor beta chain sequence. What it recognizes is unknown. Positively selected for CCR7, the CD45RO-negative cells used as naive CD8 cells excluded terminally differentiated effector memory CD45RA+ cells. These data belong to a study of shared clonotypes between healthy human individuals. Whole-study context: Researchers drew samples from a couple of women and a few men aged 18 to 49. Every donor yielded three CD4 naive, three CD4 memory, two CD8 naive and one CD8 memory plate. Findings and caveats of the study: Represented genetic and exposure-history diversity was restricted by having few donors.

When replicate PCRs were run on sorted subsets, they used 200 to 250 ng DNA, approximately 27,000 T cell genomes. The repertoire was sequenced with immunoSEQ multiplex PCR; TCRdb's copy has only in-frame clones and lacks some. The sample shows about 800,000 clones, just over 95% of them seen only once. The V gene's germline CDR1 is SGHRS and CDR2 YFSETQ. The CDR3 length is 13 residues. The V end was cut by 4 bases, the J end by 0 bases, with 8 bases between. The sequence came from a man younger than 45 in good health. Sequencing used naive CD8+ T cells sorted from blood. This chain connects TRBV5-1 to TRBJ2-7; D is uncertain. The CDR3 spells CASSTDPSYEQYF. CDR3 in DNA: TGCGCCAGCAGCACGGACCCCTCCTACGAGCAGTACTTC.